This record covers a single TCR beta chain. Its antigen is undetermined. These data belong to a study of T-cell memory formation after mild COVID-19. Across the whole study: There were largely donor-specific TCR clusters.

Study-wide points: Day 15 to 85 contracting clones showed balanced CD4/CD8; later expanders leaned CD4+. Some clones that responded were present in memory (sampled pre-infection), which suggests cross-reactive memory joined.

J gave up 2 bases and V 2 bases, and 3 bases lay outside the gene matches. The CDR3 has 15 residues. CDR1 and CDR2 from the germline V gene are SGHTA and FQGNSA. TCRdb called the 5' RACE reads again in MiXCR, with one record for every CDR3 protein. This sample has 95,000 to 120,000 distinct CDR3 sequences, with 20% to 25% found just once. This rearrangement joins TRBV7-2 to TRBJ1-1; 9 bases agree with TRBD1. This sequence originates from a man aged 18 to 30 who had mild COVID-19 (a few samples of this study predate the infection). Cell type and time point are not known. Sequenced sample: PBMCs or a T cell subset sorted from them (not recorded which). CDR3 protein: CASSLMGQGNTEAFF. In DNA, the CDR3 is TGTGCCAGCAGCTTAATGGGACAGGGCAACACTGAAGCTTTCTTT.